The 23 T cell receptor beta chains reported below all come from one sample, sequenced in a study of CD8 T cells in ankylosing spondylitis. Using its own MiXCR run on the 5' RACE reads, TCRdb lists one record per CDR3 protein. The sample records roughly 150,000 distinct CDR3 sequences, 9.8% being singletons. The sequenced sample consisted of blood, either unsorted or a sorted T cell fraction (not recorded which). The receptors stem from a female donor with ankylosing spondylitis or in good health (not recorded which).

The rearrangement links TRBV6-2 or TRBV6-3 to TRBJ2-7, with D maybe TRBD2 (5 bases). V was trimmed by 6 bases and J by 6 bases, leaving 9 bases between them. Looked up from germline, CDR1 is MNHEY and CDR2 is SVGEGT. This CDR3 has 11 residues. CDR3 region: CASRRASEQYF. CDR3 sequence (DNA): TGTGCCAGCAGGCGGGCCTCCGAGCAGTACTTC.

The V call is TRBV27, the J call TRBJ2-7; D possibly corresponds to TRBD1 (7 bases). This CDR3 region has 13 residues. CDR1 and CDR2 from the germline V gene are MNHEY and SMNVEV (reference sequence). With 5 bases removed from V and 7 bases from J, the gap between germline ends came to 15 bases. The CDR3 loop reads CASSQGGLREQYF. Here the CDR3 DNA reads TGTGCCAGCAGTCAGGGGGGTCTCCGGGAGCAGTACTTC.

This clonotype was counted only a few times. The rearrangement joins TRBV7-2 to TRBJ1-1; D perhaps matches TRBD1 (5 bases). Germline V gene lookup returns CDR1 SGHTA and CDR2 FQGNSA. The CDR3 length is 11 residues. The V and J ends lost 11 bases and 1 base respectively, with 8 bases between them. CDR3 sequence (DNA): TGTGCCGGGCAGGGGAACACTGAAGCTTTCTTT. It codes for CAGQGNTEAFF. Full variable domain (rest looked up from reference TRBV7-2 and TRBJ1-1): GAGVSQSPSNKVTEKGKDVELRCDPISGHTALYWYRQSLGQGLEFLIYFQGNSAPDKSGLPSDRFSAERTGGSVSTLTIQRTQQEDSAVYLCAGQGNTEAFFGQGTRLTVV.

This clonotype occurred many times. The gene calls are TRBV6-1 and TRBJ1-2; no definite D call. The CDR3 consists of 10 residues. V was clipped by 2 bases and J by 6 bases, with 1 base between them. Germline V gives CDR1 MNHNS, CDR2 SASEGT. CDR3 DNA sequence: TGTGCCAGCAGTGAAAATGGCTACACCTTC. Its protein is CASSENGYTF.

This sequence joins TRBV5-1 and TRBJ2-7; TRBD2 matches 10 bases. V gave up 0 bases and J gave up 0 bases; unmatched junction bases: 6. This CDR3 has 17 amino acids. CDR1 is SGHRS and CDR2 is YFSETQ in the germline V gene. In nucleotides, the CDR3 is TGCGCCAGCAGCTTGGTACGGACTAGCGGAAGCTCCTACGAGCAGTACTTC. The encoded protein is CASSLVRTSGSSYEQYF. The full variable domain, in which reference TRBV5-1 and TRBJ2-7 provide the parts outside the CDR3, is KAGVTQTPRYLIKTRGQQVTLSCSPISGHRSVSWYQQTPGQGLQFLFEYFSETQRNKGNFPGRFSGRQFSNSRSEMNVSTLELGDSALYLCASSLVRTSGSSYEQYFGPGTRLTVT.

The rearrangement joins TRBV5-8 to TRBJ1-5; no definite D call. Germline V gives CDR1 SGHTS, CDR2 YDEGEE. The ends were cut back, 0 bases at V and 1 base at J, with 11 bases in the middle. This CDR3 spans 16 amino acids. DNA for the CDR3: TGTGCCAGCAGCTTGGGAGGTAGAGGAAGCAATCAGCCCCAGCATTTT. This sequence encodes CASSLGGRGSNQPQHF.

In this sample, this clonotype turned up once. The V and J genes are TRBV24-1 and TRBJ2-1; 7 bases line up with TRBD2. Germline loops: CDR1 KGHDR, CDR2 SFDVKD. Trimming at V came to 9 bases and at J to 8 bases, leaving 9 bases not matched to a gene. The CDR3 loop spans 13 amino acids. The CDR3 sequence is CATRGLYGDEQFF. CDR3 coding DNA: TGTGCCACCCGGGGACTATACGGGGATGAGCAGTTCTTC.

In this sample, this clonotype turned up a few times. This chain connects TRBV7-9 to TRBJ2-2, with TRBD2 identical over 8 bases. Germline lookup yields CDR1 SEHNR and CDR2 FQNEAQ (reference sequence). The V gene end was trimmed by 1 base and the J gene end by 5 bases; junction bases not matched to a gene: 9. The CDR3 sequence is 17 residues long. The CDR3 here is CASSLVPAGGETGELFF. Written as DNA, the CDR3 is TGTGCCAGCAGCTTAGTTCCGGCGGGAGGAGAAACCGGGGAGCTGTTTTTT.

This clonotype appeared a few times. The CDR3 nucleotides are TGTGCCAGCAGCTTTAGCGGGAACGGCTACAATGAGCAGTTCTTC. It is translated as CASSFSGNGYNEQFF. The gene calls are TRBV7-9 and TRBJ2-1, with 8 bases that match TRBD2. Germline V gene data show CDR1 as SEHNR and CDR2 as FQNEAQ (reference sequence). The CDR3 has 15 residues. V was pared by 3 bases and J by 3 bases, with 4 bases of the junction left unmatched.

This clonotype has ten or more counts. This chain uses TRBV5-6 with TRBJ2-1; D remains unclear. The CDR3 covers 14 residues. Germline CDR1 reads SGHDT; CDR2 reads YYEEEE. V lost 8 bases and J 6 bases, leaving 18 bases between the germline ends. The CDR3 spells CASKTITRFNEQFF. CDR3 nucleotide sequence: TGTGCCAGTAAAACAATAACCAGGTTCAATGAGCAGTTCTTC.

The sample holds many counts of this clonotype. The gene calls are TRBV5-1 and TRBJ2-2; the match to TRBD1 covers 7 bases. This CDR3 comprises 17 residues. The V gene end was trimmed by 0 bases and the J gene end by 0 bases; junction bases not matched to a gene: 5. The germline V gene has CDR1 SGHRS and CDR2 YFSETQ. CDR3: CASSLVWDRPNTGELFF. The DNA for the CDR3 is TGCGCCAGCAGCTTGGTGTGGGACAGACCGAACACCGGGGAGCTGTTTTTT.

In this sample, this clonotype turned up many times. This chain links TRBV20-1 with TRBJ2-7; D may match TRBD1 or TRBD2 (6 bases each). The CDR3 runs to 13 residues. CDR1 and CDR2 (germline): DFQATT, SNEGSKA (reference sequence). Trimming shortened V by 5 bases and J by 2 bases, and 13 bases separated the two germline ends. The CDR3 loop is CSAPQGGPYEQYF. As DNA, the CDR3 is TGCAGTGCTCCCCAAGGGGGGCCCTACGAGCAGTACTTC.

This clonotype was seen many times. CDR3 in DNA: TGTGCCAGCAGCCAAGATGAATTGGGAGAGCAGTACTTC. Translating it yields CASSQDELGEQYF. The chain recombines TRBV4-2 with TRBJ2-7; D is unclear. CDR3 length: 13 amino acids. Per the germline V gene, CDR1 is LGHNA and CDR2 is YNFKEQ. V lost 0 bases to trimming and J lost 7 bases, with 10 bases between them.

Sample share makes this clonotype medium-sized. The V and J genes are TRBV6-2 or TRBV6-3 and TRBJ2-1; 7 nucleotides line up with TRBD1. V was clipped by 5 bases and J by 5 bases; unmatched bases: 12. CDR1 and CDR2 from the germline V gene are MNHEY and SVGEGT. The CDR3 totals 16 residues. CDR3 region: CASSDDREYTHNEQFF. The CDR3 DNA is TGTGCCAGCAGTGACGACAGGGAATATACCCACAATGAGCAGTTCTTC.

This clonotype has only a few counts. The chain has TRBV27 and TRBJ2-2, with TRBD1 matching 7 bases. V gave up 2 bases and J gave up 5 bases; unmatched junction bases: 5. CDR1 is MNHEY, CDR2 SMNVEV, per germline (reference sequence). This CDR3 region has 15 residues. CDR3 DNA sequence: TGTGCCAGCAGTTTAAGGACAGGAATAACCGGGGAGCTGTTTTTT. Its translation: CASSLRTGITGELFF.

In this sample, this clonotype turned up a few times. V usage is TRBV20-1 and J usage is TRBJ1-1; 7 bases match TRBD1. The J segment lost 4 bases and the V segment lost 6 bases, leaving 11 bases of the junction unmatched. The germline gives CDR1 DFQATT, CDR2 SNEGSKA (reference sequence). The CDR3 sequence is 14 residues long. This chain's CDR3 is CSAQGGLGGTEAFF. In DNA, the CDR3 is TGCAGTGCCCAGGGGGGGTTGGGCGGCACTGAAGCTTTCTTT.

This clonotype appeared a few times. The chain combines TRBV28 with TRBJ2-5, with 9 bases lining up with TRBD1. J was trimmed by 5 bases and V by 6 bases; bases with no gene match: 7. The CDR3 totals 14 residues. Per germline, CDR1 MDHEN and CDR2 SYDVKM. Written as DNA, the CDR3 is TGTGCCAGCAGGATCACAGGGGGCTGGGAGACCCAGTACTTC. Its protein product is CASRITGGWETQYF.

The V call is TRBV18, the J call TRBJ2-5, with 8 positions matching TRBD1. In germline, CDR1 is KGHSH, CDR2 LQKENI. This CDR3 is 15 amino acids long. V lost 4 bases to trimming and J lost 5 bases; unmatched junction nucleotides: 9. The CDR3: CASSLDRGGRETQYF. CDR3 coding DNA: TGTGCCAGCTCACTTGACAGGGGTGGTCGGGAGACCCAGTACTTC. The entire variable domain, with the rest obtained from reference TRBV18 and TRBJ2-5, is as follows: NAGVMQNPRHLVRRRGQEARLRCSPMKGHSHVYWYRQLPEEGLKFMVYLQKENIIDESGMPKERFSAEFPKEGPSILRIQQVVRGDSAAYFCASSLDRGGRETQYFGPGTRLLVL.

There are many counts of this clonotype. The chain couples TRBV12-3 or TRBV12-4 to TRBJ2-2; 9 bases align to TRBD1. J was trimmed by 9 bases and V by 6 bases; bases with no gene match: 17. The CDR3 has 17 residues. In DNA, the CDR3 is TGTGCCAGCAGCCCGATGGGGACAGGGCCGTCCCTGCGGGAGCTGTTTTTT. Its protein is CASSPMGTGPSLRELFF.

This clonotype has just a few counts. The chain uses TRBV28 and TRBJ2-2, with 7 bases aligning to TRBD2. This CDR3 region has 14 residues. The germline CDR1 and CDR2 sequences are MDHEN and SYDVKM. V lost 2 bases to trimming and J lost 6 bases; unmatched junction nucleotides: 3. Here the CDR3 reads CASSLSGDPGELFF. As DNA, the CDR3 is TGTGCCAGCAGTTTAAGCGGGGACCCCGGGGAGCTGTTTTTT.

This clonotype was recorded many times. The chain combines TRBV2 with TRBJ2-1; D ambiguous. V shed 7 bases and J shed 9 bases, with 7 bases lying between them. Germline-derived CDR1 and CDR2 are SNHLY and FYNNEI. This CDR3 has 10 amino acids. CDR3 residues: CASTQLEQFF. The CDR3 DNA reads as TGTGCCAGCACCCAACTTGAGCAGTTCTTC.

V usage is TRBV27 and J usage is TRBJ2-3; TRBD2 matches 12 bases. Germline V CDR1 and CDR2: MNHEY, SMNVEV (reference sequence). With V trimmed by 10 bases and J by 3 bases, 5 bases remained unmatched. This CDR3 comprises 14 residues. Written as DNA, the CDR3 is TGTGCCACCTACGGACTAGCGGGAACAGATACGCAGTATTTT. Protein: CATYGLAGTDTQYF.

Details on this clonotype: Since a much larger clone is just one base distant, this may be a read error. No conserved phenylalanine or tryptophan is present at the end of the CDR3, so a read error is the likely explanation. The V call is TRBV12-3 or TRBV12-4, the J call TRBJ2-5; D unresolved. V dropped 5 bases and J dropped 7 bases, with 8 bases sitting between them. The CDR3 runs to 11 residues. The chain's CDR3 is CASSADGTQYL. The CDR3 DNA follows: TGTGCCAGCAGTGCGGACGGGACCCAGTACCTC.